A single sample gave rise to the 14 T cell receptor beta chains below, sequenced in a study of blood T cell repertoires in COVID-19. Clones were read by immunoSEQ multiplex PCR, and TCRdb kept only the in-frame ones, dropping some. The sample contains about 350,000 clones, about 93% of which appear only once. Sequencing input: peripheral blood. Receptors originate from a woman younger than 30 who had recovered from COVID-19.

This chain connects TRBV10-3 to TRBJ1-2; D unresolved. The CDR3 extends over 15 amino acids. V lost 4 bases to trimming and J lost 4 bases, with 16 bases between them. Germline lookup yields CDR1 ENHRY and CDR2 SYGVKD. This CDR3 is CAISGSRGTGYGYTF. The CDR3 DNA is TGTGCCATCAGTGGTTCCCGGGGAACGGGCTATGGCTACACCTTC.

The rearrangement uses TRBV4-3 and TRBJ1-6, with D maybe TRBD1 (5 bases). Germline V gene data show CDR1 as LGHNA and CDR2 as YSLEER. CDR3 length equals 15 residues. V gave up 2 bases and J gave up 7 bases, with 12 bases separating them. CDR3 coding DNA: TGCGCCAGCAGCCAATGGCAGGGAATGAATTCACCCCTCCACTTT. It is translated as CASSQWQGMNSPLHF.

The chain combines TRBV4-3 with TRBJ1-2, with D possibly being TRBD1 (6 bases). CDR1 LGHNA and CDR2 YSLEER come from the germline V gene. With 0 bases removed from V and 4 bases from J, the gap between germline ends came to 18 bases. CDR3 length: 17 residues. The CDR3 is CASSQDLTQGKFYGYTF. As DNA, the CDR3 is TGCGCCAGCAGCCAAGATTTGACCCAGGGGAAATTCTATGGCTACACCTTC.

The V call is TRBV9, the J call TRBJ2-3; D unclear. This CDR3 has 14 amino acids. Germline CDR1 is SGDLS and CDR2 is YYNGEE. The V end lost 2 bases, the J end lost 2 bases, and 9 bases lay between the germline ends. The CDR3 DNA follows: TGTGCCAGCAGCGTTCGAGCTACCACAGATACGCAGTATTTT. Amino acid sequence: CASSVRATTDTQYF.

The rearrangement links TRBV27 to TRBJ2-1; TRBD2 agrees at 8 bases. Trimming removed 4 bases from V and 2 bases from J; junction bases left unmatched: 4. Germline V gives CDR1 MNHEY, CDR2 SMNVEV (reference sequence). This CDR3 comprises 15 residues. The CDR3 DNA follows: TGTGCCAGCAGTTCCAGCGGGAGCACCTACAATGAGCAGTTCTTC. Its translation is CASSSSGSTYNEQFF.

The gene calls are TRBV30 and TRBJ2-2; D is undetermined. The germline CDR1 and CDR2 sequences are GTSNPN and SVGIG (reference sequence). The CDR3 is made up of 14 amino acids. V lost 5 bases and J lost 5, with 15 bases in between. The CDR3 coding sequence is TGTGCCTGGGAGCGTACGGTTCGGACCGGGGAGCTGTTTTTT. It codes for CAWERTVRTGELFF.

The V gene is TRBV28, the J gene TRBJ2-1; 10 bases align to TRBD1. V trimming: 6 bases; J trimming: 6 bases; junction bases outside the gene matches: 11. CDR3 length: 16 amino acids. Germline lookup yields CDR1 MDHEN and CDR2 SYDVKM. CDR3 nucleotide sequence: TGTGCCAGCAGCCCGGGACAGGGGTTTTATATCAATGAGCAGTTCTTC. This codes for CASSPGQGFYINEQFF.

Only one count was recorded for this clone. The chain carries TRBV11-3 and TRBJ2-1; 12 bases align to TRBD2. In germline, CDR1 is SGHNT, CDR2 YENEEA. After removal of 1 base from V and 1 base from J, the junction contained 8 bases not matched to a gene. The CDR3 is 19 amino acids. The CDR3 spells CASSLAPGLAGRSYNEQFF. CDR3 bases: TGTGCCAGCAGCTTAGCCCCAGGACTAGCGGGAAGGTCCTACAATGAGCAGTTCTTC.

The chain couples TRBV19 to TRBJ1-5, with 8 positions matching TRBD1. J lost 5 bases, V lost 4 bases, and 10 bases had no gene match. The CDR3 has 16 residues. Germline loops: CDR1 LNHDA, CDR2 SQIVND (reference sequence). CDR3 loop: CASSKWTGSAHQPQHF. Here the CDR3 DNA reads TGTGCCAGTAGTAAATGGACAGGGTCCGCCCATCAGCCCCAGCATTTT.

The chain links TRBV9 to TRBJ2-3, with a possible D match to TRBD2 (6 bases). Germline-derived CDR1 and CDR2 are SGDLS and YYNGEE. V gave up 3 bases and J gave up 2 bases, with 7 bases separating them. The CDR3 has 13 residues. CDR3 sequence reads: CASSGDFTDTQYF. CDR3 DNA: TGTGCCAGCAGCGGGGACTTCACAGATACGCAGTATTTT.

In nucleotides, the CDR3 is TGTGCCAGCAGCTCCGGACAGGGAGGCTGGAATGAGCAGTTCTTC. Protein product: CASSSGQGGWNEQFF. The V gene is TRBV11-3, the J gene TRBJ2-1; TRBD1 matches 8 bases. V lost 4 bases, J lost 7 bases, and 9 bases stayed unmatched. The CDR3 sequence is 15 residues long. Germline loops: CDR1 SGHNT, CDR2 YENEEA. The full variable domain, completed using reference TRBV11-3 and TRBJ2-1, is EAGVVQSPRYKIIEKKQPVAFWCNPISGHNTLYWYLQNLGQGPELLIRYENEEAVDDSQLPKDRFSAERLKGVDSTLKIQPAELGDSAVYLCASSSGQGGWNEQFFGPGTRLTVL.

The chain joins TRBV10-3 to TRBJ1-3; TRBD1 aligns across 7 bases. The CDR3 sequence is 17 residues long. Per the germline V gene, CDR1 is ENHRY and CDR2 is SYGVKD. V lost 7 bases to trimming and J lost 1 base; unmatched junction nucleotides: 13. The CDR3 nucleotides are TGTGCCATCAATTCAGGCCAGGGGGTAAAATCTGGAAACACCATATATTTT. Translating gives CAINSGQGVKSGNTIYF.

This chain links TRBV29-1 with TRBJ1-1; no clear D gene. The CDR3 consists of 10 residues. V gave up 4 bases and J gave up 7 bases, with 7 bases separating them. CDR1 is SQVTM, CDR2 ANQGSEA, per germline. In DNA form, the CDR3 reads TGCAGCGTTGGTTTCCATGAAGCTTTCTTT. Translation gives CSVGFHEAFF.

The chain combines TRBV7-8 with TRBJ1-1, with TRBD1 matching over 7 bases. CDR1 is SGHVS and CDR2 is FQNEAQ in the germline V gene. This CDR3 region has 16 residues. The V segment lost 0 bases and the J segment 1 base; nucleotides outside the gene matches: 5. Here the CDR3 reads CASSLAPQGGNTEAFF. As DNA, the CDR3 is TGTGCCAGCAGCTTAGCCCCGCAGGGGGGGAACACTGAAGCTTTCTTT.